This TCR beta chain was captured in a study of T cell responses to AZD1222 COVID-19 vaccine. On this clone: Antigen: not known.

Clones were sequenced by immunoSEQ multiplex PCR, and TCRdb holds only the in-frame ones, with some missing. There are some 170,000 clones in the sample; approximately 88% occur only once, and 1.5% to 2% lies in the top ten. The study's findings and limits: Only five to seven individuals given AZD1222 were seropositive at baseline. Only after the peak T cell response were repertoires sampled. Across the whole spike, CD4 TCRs peaked at regions 160-218 and 743-854.

CDR1 and CDR2 (germline): SGHTA, FQGTGA. The CDR3 length is 15 residues. Trimming cost V 6 bases and J 1 base, with 12 bases left between them. The chain has TRBV7-3 and TRBJ2-2; tentatively, D is TRBD1 (5 bases). This TCR derives from an adult in good health. The input for sequencing was peripheral blood, taken on day 0 of AZD1222 vaccination. The CDR3 protein is CASRPTGLNTGELFF. The DNA for the CDR3 is TGTGCCAGCAGACCTACAGGCCTGAACACCGGGGAGCTGTTTTTT.